Below are 15 T cell receptor beta chains sequenced from a single sample in a study of vaccination effects on CD4 cells after COVID-19. TCRdb keeps only in-frame clones here, not all; method: immunoSEQ multiplex PCR. The table shows about 81,000 clones, with under 85% occurring only once. With the ViraFEST assay, the study expanded antigen-specific CD4+ T cells using viral peptide pools, then sequenced them. An approximately 10-day culture period preceded the isolation of CD4+ T cells. Participants got two doses of BNT162b2 or mRNA-1273 vaccine. No antigen has been identified for these receptors. The material was CD4+ T cells from PBMCs cultured with HCoV-OC43 spike peptides, obtained after COVID-19 vaccination. This sample's subset: HCoV-OC43 spike overlapping peptide pool stimulation. These receptors were obtained from a human donor who received a COVID-19 vaccine.

This clone occurred a few times. The rearrangement joins TRBV18 to TRBJ1-4; the match to TRBD1 covers 8 bases. Losses at the gene ends were 2 bases for V and 0 bases for J; bases not matched to a gene: 8. The CDR3 extends over 18 amino acids. Germline V lookup: CDR1 KGHSH, CDR2 LQKENI. Here the CDR3 DNA reads TGTGCCAGCTCACCAGATAGGACAGGGCGATCAACTAATGAAAAACTGTTTTTT. Amino acid sequence: CASSPDRTGRSTNEKLFF. Together with reference TRBV18 and TRBJ1-4, the CDR3 gives the full variable domain: NAGVMQNPRHLVRRRGQEARLRCSPMKGHSHVYWYRQLPEEGLKFMVYLQKENIIDESGMPKERFSAEFPKEGPSILRIQQVVRGDSAAYFCASSPDRTGRSTNEKLFFGSGTQLSVL.

As to this clone: The sample contains more than one DNA sequence encoding this CDR3. The chain links TRBV5-1 to TRBJ2-5; 7 nucleotides align to TRBD2. The junction had 5 bases not matched to a gene; V was cut back by 4 bases and J by 2 bases. Germline V gives CDR1 SGHRS, CDR2 YFSETQ. The CDR3 runs to 14 residues. CDR3 coding DNA: TGCGCCAGCAGCCCCCGGGGGGATCAAGAGACCCAGTACTTC. Its protein product is CASSPRGDQETQYF.

V and J are TRBV7-3 and TRBJ2-4, with D possibly TRBD1 on 5 matching bases. Germline V gene sequence: CDR1 SGHTA, CDR2 FQGTGA. V lost 6 bases and J 7 bases, leaving 10 bases between the germline ends. CDR3 size: 12 residues. The CDR3 DNA follows: TGTGCCAGCAGGTCGGCAGGGAACATTCAGTACTTC. As protein: CASRSAGNIQYF.

V and J are TRBV5-1 and TRBJ2-4, with 9 bases that match TRBD2. Germline CDR1 and CDR2: SGHRS and YFSETQ. The CDR3 length is 15 residues. V dropped 4 bases and J dropped 10; count of bases not matched to a gene: 12. The chain's CDR3 is CASSPGVRGGEIQYF. As DNA, the CDR3 is TGCGCCAGCAGCCCCGGGGTGCGGGGGGGAGAGATTCAGTACTTC. Using reference TRBV5-1 and TRBJ2-4 for the parts outside the CDR3, the full variable domain is KAGVTQTPRYLIKTRGQQVTLSCSPISGHRSVSWYQQTPGQGLQFLFEYFSETQRNKGNFPGRFSGRQFSNSRSEMNVSTLELGDSALYLCASSPGVRGGEIQYFGAGTRLSVL.

The rearrangement joins TRBV6-5 to TRBJ1-6; TRBD1 is a possible D gene (5 bases). V was pared by 8 bases and J by 3 bases, with 14 bases between. Germline values: CDR1 MNHEY, CDR2 SVGAGI. The CDR3 extends over 15 amino acids. The CDR3 nucleotides are TGTGCCAGCGTCAAGGGGCGTAACTATAATTCACCCCTCCACTTT. This encodes CASVKGRNYNSPLHF.

This chain joins TRBV6-5 and TRBJ1-1; D gene unclear. The CDR3 has 14 amino acids. Deletions cut 2 bases from V and 0 bases from J, with 7 bases between. Looked up from germline, CDR1 is MNHEY and CDR2 is SVGAGI. The CDR3 sequence is CASSYGVLNTEAFF. CDR3 nucleotide sequence: TGTGCCAGCAGTTACGGAGTGCTGAACACTGAAGCTTTCTTT.

The chain links TRBV5-1 to TRBJ2-1; TRBD2 aligns across 13 bases. The germline V gene has CDR1 SGHRS and CDR2 YFSETQ. This CDR3 is built from 15 residues. J gave up 9 bases and V 4 bases, and 7 bases lay outside the gene matches. The CDR3 DNA reads as TGCGCCAGCAGCGTGACTAGCGGGGGGCCCGGTGAGCAGTTCTTC. Protein: CASSVTSGGPGEQFF.

The chain carries TRBV7-3 and TRBJ2-1; D possibly corresponds to TRBD1 (6 bases). Germline lookup yields CDR1 SGHTA and CDR2 FQGTGA. V lost 3 bases to trimming and J lost 2 bases, with 11 bases between them. CDR3 length equals 15 residues. The CDR3 sequence is CASSFQGSPYNEQFF. The CDR3 region has the DNA TGTGCCAGCAGCTTCCAGGGGTCCCCCTACAATGAGCAGTTCTTC.

The rearrangement links TRBV6-6 to TRBJ2-3, with 7 bases aligning to TRBD1. V lost 6 bases and J lost 2; bases outside the gene matches: 5. This CDR3 has 14 amino acids. The germline CDR1 and CDR2 sequences are MNHNY and SVGAGI (reference sequence). CDR3 region: CASRPGQNTDTQYF. The CDR3 DNA is TGTGCCAGCAGGCCGGGACAGAACACAGATACGCAGTATTTT.

This clone was seen only a few times. V and J are TRBV7-2 and TRBJ2-2, with 8 bases fitting TRBD2. The germline CDR1 and CDR2 sequences are SGHTA and FQGNSA. The CDR3 is 16 amino acids. V was clipped by 3 bases and J by 1 base; unmatched bases: 4. CDR3 sequence: CASSLGLVRNTGELFF. CDR3 coding DNA: TGTGCCAGCAGCTTGGGACTAGTCAGGAACACCGGGGAGCTGTTTTTT. Variable domain in full (rest from reference TRBV7-2 and TRBJ2-2): GAGVSQSPSNKVTEKGKDVELRCDPISGHTALYWYRQSLGQGLEFLIYFQGNSAPDKSGLPSDRFSAERTGGSVSTLTIQRTQQEDSAVYLCASSLGLVRNTGELFFGEGSRLTVL.

This clone has more than one count but fewer than ten. The chain couples TRBV6-5 to TRBJ2-2, with D tentatively TRBD1 (6 bases). Germline lookup yields CDR1 MNHEY and CDR2 SVGAGI. CDR3 size: 15 residues. Trimming cost V 6 bases and J 1 base, with 12 bases left between them. In DNA, the CDR3 is TGTGCCAGCAGACCCGCGGACAGGAACACCGGGGAGCTGTTTTTT. This codes for CASRPADRNTGELFF.

The V gene is TRBV21-1, the J gene TRBJ2-3. TRBV21-1 is a pseudogene locus. The CDR3 runs 13 residues. The CDR3 coding sequence is TGTGCCAGCAGCAAAGATTTTCCAGATACGCAGTATTTT. Amino acid sequence: CASSKDFPDTQYF.

Only a few counts were recorded for this clone. The rearrangement joins TRBV5-1 to TRBJ2-5, with D perhaps being TRBD1 or TRBD2 (5 bases each). Germline CDR1 reads SGHRS; CDR2 reads YFSETQ. The CDR3 is 16 residues long. The V and J ends lost 4 bases and 3 bases respectively, with 19 bases between them. CDR3 sequence: CASSHTTGTAKETQYF. The CDR3 DNA is TGCGCCAGCAGCCACACTACCGGGACGGCAAAAGAGACCCAGTACTTC.

This clone was seen a few times. V is TRBV6-6 and J is TRBJ1-1; D unresolved. Germline CDR1 MNHNY, CDR2 SVGAGI (reference sequence). This CDR3 has 11 residues. V dropped 0 bases and J dropped 10 bases, with 6 bases sitting between them. The CDR3 DNA reads as TGTGCCAGCAGTTACTCGAGTCGAGCTTTCTTT. This encodes CASSYSSRAFF.

In its sample, this clone was seen many times. This chain connects TRBV4-1 to TRBJ1-2; perhaps TRBD1 as D (5 bases). Trimming shortened V by 6 bases and J by 0 bases, and 17 bases separated the two germline ends. Germline V gives CDR1 MGHRA, CDR2 YSYEKL. The CDR3 totals 16 residues. In DNA form, the CDR3 reads TGCGCCAGCAGACTCCCCGGGACCGGGACTAACTATGGCTACACCTTC. Protein sequence: CASRLPGTGTNYGYTF.